This TCR beta chain derives from a study of beta chain features in type 1 diabetes. Points from the study as a whole: The study left unresolved whether HLA type influences TCRB rearrangement. A closer apparent resemblance between naive, central memory and Treg TCRB repertoires was seen in patients than in healthy donors. Whatever favoring of shorter templates PCR might show would apply equally to patients and controls.

Sorted populations were all over 95% pure. The whole isolated RNA underwent reverse transcription, so sequencing captured expressed TCRB transcripts. Produced via immunoSEQ multiplex PCR; TCRdb's table is partial and in-frame only. Of 680,000 or so clones in the sample, 15% were seen once. As concerns this clone: Its antigen remains unidentified.

The germline V gene encodes CDR1 LGHNA and CDR2 YSLEER. The CDR3 length is 14 residues. The ends were cut back, 8 bases at V and 0 bases at J, with 13 bases in the middle. Sequencing was performed on naive CD4+ T cells from blood. This chain links TRBV4-3 with TRBJ1-1; D might be TRBD1 (6 bases). The TCR comes from a young man in good health. CDR3 sequence (DNA): TGCGCCAGCTCGAGACAGGTTCTGAACACTGAAGCTTTCTTT. It specifies CASSRQVLNTEAFF.